This is a list of T cell receptor beta chains from one sample in a study of blood T cells in healthy people across ages. TCRdb fed the 5' RACE reads into MiXCR, producing one record per CDR3 protein. The sample shows about 290,000 distinct CDR3 sequences, 25% to 30% of them seen only once. Sequencing was carried out using blood. The receptors derive from a woman aged 70-85 years in good health. Both conserved end residues are part of each CDR3. Each record gives: J gene, D gene, clone size, V gene, CDR3 protein, CDR3 DNA. A D gene is named only where the DNA matches it firmly. Part of the rows lack a size; the others show once, few, many or a class for expanded clones.

>TRBJ2-5|TRBD2|few|TRBV5-1
CASSPANGRGQETQYF
TGCGCCAGCAGCCCAGCAAATGGGAGGGGACAAGAGACCCAGTACTTC
>TRBJ2-7|NA|NA|TRBV7-9
CASSLSSPAGDEQYF
TGTGCCAGCAGCTTAAGCTCACCGGCAGGGGACGAGCAGTACTTC
>TRBJ2-4|TRBD2|few|TRBV10-3
CAISERLAGSGEQYF
TGTGCCATCAGTGAAAGGCTAGCGGGGAGCGGGGAACAGTACTTC
>TRBJ2-2|NA|NA|TRBV10-2
CASRRTDVTNTGELFF
TGCGCCAGCAGAAGGACAGACGTAACGAACACCGGGGAGCTGTTTTTT
>TRBJ1-5|NA|NA|TRBV28
CASSLEGRGNQPQHF
TGTGCCAGCAGTCTAGAAGGACGAGGCAATCAGCCCCAGCATTTT
>TRBJ1-6|NA|few|TRBV5-6
CASSLGASSYNSPLHF
TGTGCCAGCAGCTTGGGTGCTAGCTCCTATAATTCACCCCTCCACTTT
>TRBJ2-7|TRBD2|many|TRBV28
CASRAAAGGPYEQYF
TGTGCCAGCCGGGCTGCGGCGGGAGGGCCCTACGAGCAGTACTTC
>TRBJ2-2|NA|NA|TRBV20-1
CSARVPRDTGELFF
TGCAGTGCTAGAGTCCCCAGGGACACCGGGGAGCTGTTTTTT
>TRBJ2-3|NA|few|TRBV29-1
CSASWSTRDTQYF
TGCAGCGCCTCCTGGTCGACCAGAGATACGCAGTATTTT
>TRBJ2-5|NA|few|TRBV5-1
CASSLAQRDGTQYF
TGCGCCAGCAGCTTGGCCCAGCGTGACGGGACCCAGTACTTC
>TRBJ2-5|NA|few|TRBV18
CASSPSDQETQYF
TGTGCCAGCTCACCTTCAGACCAAGAGACCCAGTACTTC
>TRBJ1-2|TRBD1|few|TRBV18
CASSFGTDTNYGYTF
TGTGCCAGCTCCTTTGGGACAGACACTAACTATGGCTACACCTTC
>TRBJ1-5|TRBD1|NA|TRBV28
CAGGPQGKPQHF
TGTGCCGGCGGGCCACAGGGGAAGCCCCAGCATTTT
>TRBJ1-2|NA|few|TRBV21-1
CASSLDRSPRHGYTF
TGTGCCAGCAGCCTCGACAGGAGCCCTCGGCATGGCTACACCTTC
>TRBJ2-1|NA|NA|TRBV29-1
CSVEGDEDLSSYNEQFF
TGCAGCGTTGAAGGGGACGAGGACCTTAGCTCCTACAATGAGCAGTTCTTC
>TRBJ1-3|NA|NA|TRBV11-2
CASSTQRAGNTIYF
TGTGCCAGCAGCACACAGAGAGCTGGAAACACCATATATTTT
>TRBJ2-1|TRBD1|few|TRBV25-1
CASGTGTGLGEQFF
TGTGCCAGCGGGACCGGGACAGGGTTGGGTGAGCAGTTCTTC
>TRBJ2-3|TRBD2|NA|TRBV20-1
CSAQSTSGRSDTQYF
TGCAGTGCCCAATCAACTAGCGGGAGGTCAGATACGCAGTATTTT
>TRBJ2-5|NA|few|TRBV11-1
CASSYSVAETQYF
TGTGCCAGCAGCTACTCGGTAGCCGAGACCCAGTACTTC
>TRBJ1-2|NA|many|TRBV28
CASSRGDQRYGYTF
TGTGCCAGCAGTCGGGGAGATCAGCGCTATGGCTACACCTTC
>TRBJ2-4|NA|NA|TRBV7-2
CASSFRPTALAKNIQYF
TGTGCCAGCAGCTTCCGTCCGACAGCTTTAGCCAAAAACATTCAGTACTTC
>TRBJ2-7|TRBD2|once|TRBV7-2
CASSLDGTSVREQYF
TGTGCCAGCAGCTTAGATGGGACTAGCGTTAGGGAGCAGTACTTC
>TRBJ2-5|NA|NA|TRBV27
CATRQVLQETQYF
TGTGCCACTCGACAGGTCCTCCAAGAGACCCAGTACTTC
>TRBJ2-5|NA|few|TRBV2
CASRGEGWPQYF
TGTGCCAGCAGGGGGGAAGGATGGCCCCAGTACTTC
>TRBJ1-1|TRBD1|NA|TRBV5-1
CASSTLTGSEAFF
TGCGCCAGCAGCACCCTGACAGGGTCTGAAGCTTTCTTT
>TRBJ2-7|NA|many|TRBV29-1
CSVATGSPGEQYF
TGCAGCGTCGCTACGGGGAGTCCTGGGGAGCAGTACTTC
>TRBJ1-3|NA|NA|TRBV20-1
CSARDRNGNTIYF
TGCAGTGCTAGAGATCGAAATGGAAACACCATATATTTT
>TRBJ2-2|NA|many|TRBV15
CATSRDLNTGELFF
TGTGCCACCAGCAGAGACCTTAACACCGGGGAGCTGTTTTTT
>TRBJ2-1|TRBD2|NA|TRBV7-2
CASSVTSGTPAYNEQFF
TGTGCCAGCAGCGTTACTAGCGGGACTCCCGCCTACAATGAGCAGTTCTTC
>TRBJ1-5|TRBD1|few|TRBV12-3/TRBV12-4
CASRLDRNQPQHF
TGTGCCAGCAGGTTGGACAGGAATCAGCCCCAGCATTTT
>TRBJ2-3|NA|few|TRBV5-1
CASSSRPEPSKTDTQYF
TGCGCCAGCAGCTCCCGGCCGGAGCCAAGTAAAACAGATACGCAGTATTTT
>TRBJ2-3|TRBD2|few|TRBV5-1
CASGASGKDTQYF
TGCGCCAGCGGGGCTAGCGGGAAAGATACGCAGTATTTT
>TRBJ1-1|NA|few|TRBV28
CASSLSRQGNTEAFF
TGTGCCAGCAGTTTATCCCGCCAGGGGAACACTGAAGCTTTCTTT
>TRBJ2-3|NA|NA|TRBV29-1
CSVESGAHTQYF
TGCAGCGTTGAATCAGGAGCACATACGCAGTATTTT
>TRBJ2-1|TRBD2|NA|TRBV10-3
CAITPGLANEQFF
TGTGCCATTACTCCGGGACTAGCAAATGAGCAGTTCTTC
>TRBJ2-1|TRBD2|few|TRBV28
CATTPGLSYNEQFF
TGTGCCACCACCCCGGGACTAAGTTACAATGAGCAGTTCTTC
>TRBJ1-6|NA|NA|TRBV2
CASSERSSPLHF
TGTGCCAGCAGTGAAAGGAGTTCACCCCTCCACTTT
>TRBJ2-4|TRBD2|few|TRBV11-2
CASSSPGTSGDIQYF
TGTGCCAGCAGCTCCCCCGGGACTAGTGGCGACATTCAGTACTTC
>TRBJ2-7|TRBD2|few|TRBV4-1
CASAQLAGVSYEQYF
TGCGCCAGCGCTCAATTAGCGGGAGTATCTTACGAGCAGTACTTC
>TRBJ1-2|NA|few|TRBV5-5
CASSQGNGNYGYTF
TGTGCCAGCAGCCAGGGAAACGGGAACTATGGCTACACCTTC
>TRBJ1-4|NA|many|TRBV6-1
CASISGGGDDEKLFF
TGTGCCAGCATCTCGGGCGGAGGGGATGATGAAAAACTGTTTTTT
>TRBJ2-2|NA|NA|TRBV9
CASSSVLAGTGELFF
TGTGCCAGCAGCTCAGTACTAGCCGGCACCGGGGAGCTGTTTTTT
>TRBJ2-5|TRBD1|few|TRBV6-5
CASSYLDRKETQYF
TGTGCCAGCAGTTACTTGGACAGGAAAGAGACCCAGTACTTC
>TRBJ2-7|NA|NA|TRBV5-4
CASSLGQDHSYEQYF
TGTGCCAGCAGCTTGGGACAGGATCATTCCTACGAGCAGTACTTC
>TRBJ1-2|NA|few|TRBV28
CASSGEKNYGYTF
TGTGCCAGCAGTGGAGAAAAGAACTATGGCTACACCTTC
>TRBJ2-7|NA|NA|TRBV5-1
CASSLGQARSYEQYF
TGCGCCAGCAGCTTGGGACAGGCGCGCTCCTACGAGCAGTACTTC
>TRBJ2-4|NA|NA|TRBV3-1
CASSPKVAKNIQYF
TGTGCCAGCAGCCCCAAGGTAGCCAAAAACATTCAGTACTTC
>TRBJ1-6|NA|NA|TRBV18
CASSPTATFNSPLHF
TGTGCCAGCTCCCCGACAGCAACTTTTAATTCACCCCTCCACTTT
>TRBJ2-1|NA|NA|TRBV7-2
CASSLAFSWFGHEQFF
TGTGCCAGCAGCTTAGCCTTCTCGTGGTTTGGGCATGAGCAGTTCTTC
>TRBJ2-7|NA|NA|TRBV12-3/TRBV12-4
CASSSGIYEQYF
TGTGCCAGCAGTTCGGGGATCTACGAGCAGTACTTC
>TRBJ1-5|NA|NA|TRBV6-1
CASKRGRSNQPQHF
TGTGCCAGCAAACGGGGAAGGAGCAATCAGCCCCAGCATTTT
>TRBJ1-1|NA|NA|TRBV7-6
CASREDSRNTEAFF
TGTGCCAGCAGGGAGGACAGCAGAAACACTGAAGCTTTCTTT
>TRBJ2-1|TRBD1|NA|TRBV12-3/TRBV12-4
CASSQRQGYANEQFF
TGTGCCAGCAGTCAGAGACAGGGCTACGCAAATGAGCAGTTCTTC
>TRBJ2-7|TRBD1|NA|TRBV29-1
CSGRTGNYEQYF
TGCAGCGGCCGGACAGGGAACTACGAGCAGTACTTC
>TRBJ2-1|NA|NA|TRBV7-7
CASSASPSTYNEQFF
TGTGCTAGCAGCGCTTCGCCTAGCACCTACAATGAGCAGTTCTTC
>TRBJ2-7|TRBD1|many|TRBV6-1
CASGWKQGEQYF
TGTGCCAGCGGGTGGAAACAGGGGGAGCAGTACTTC
>TRBJ2-3|NA|NA|TRBV9
CASSVGPVLTDTQYF
TGTGCCAGCAGCGTAGGACCAGTTTTGACAGATACGCAGTATTTT
>TRBJ1-2|NA|NA|TRBV7-9
CASSQTETGYGYTF
TGTGCCAGCAGCCAAACCGAGACGGGCTATGGCTACACCTTC
>TRBJ1-1|NA|few|TRBV28
CASSLRREAFF
TGTGCCAGCAGTTTGCGACGTGAAGCTTTCTTT
>TRBJ2-1|TRBD1|NA|TRBV5-1
CASLGQGARNEQFF
TGCGCCAGCCTTGGACAGGGGGCGCGGAATGAGCAGTTCTTC